Described below is a single T cell receptor (beta chain) sequence and its context. The V and J ends lost 10 bases and 3 bases respectively, with 15 bases between them. This CDR3 comprises 13 residues. The germline gives CDR1 SNHLY, CDR2 FYNNEI. Only in-frame clones appear in the TCRdb table, and some are missing; sequencing was by immunoSEQ multiplex PCR. The sample carries about 320,000 clones, roughly 87% recorded once. The sample belongs to a study of blood T cell repertoires in COVID-19. This clonotype was obtained from a woman aged 25 to 39 who had recovered from COVID-19. The sequenced material came from PBMCs or T cells enriched from blood (not recorded which). V gene TRBV2 combines with J gene TRBJ2-5; unclear D gene. CDR3 sequence: CATKGGAKETQYF. DNA of the CDR3: TGTGCCACCAAAGGTGGAGCTAAAGAGACCCAGTACTTC.